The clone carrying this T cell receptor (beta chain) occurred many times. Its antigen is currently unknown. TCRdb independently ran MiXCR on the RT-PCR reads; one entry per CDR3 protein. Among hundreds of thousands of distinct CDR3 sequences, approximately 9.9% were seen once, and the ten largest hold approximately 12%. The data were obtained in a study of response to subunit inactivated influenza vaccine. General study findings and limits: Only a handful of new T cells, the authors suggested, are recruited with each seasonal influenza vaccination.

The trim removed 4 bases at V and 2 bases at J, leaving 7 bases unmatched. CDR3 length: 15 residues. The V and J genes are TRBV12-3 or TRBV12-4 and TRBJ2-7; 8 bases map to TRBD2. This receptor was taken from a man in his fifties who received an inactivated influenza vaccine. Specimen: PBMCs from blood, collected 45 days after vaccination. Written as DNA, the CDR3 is TGTGCCAGCAGTTCCTCGGAGCGGGGGCCCTACGAGCAGTACTTC. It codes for CASSSSERGPYEQYF.